This T cell receptor (beta chain) was profiled in a study of blood T cell repertoires in COVID-19. V dropped 7 bases and J dropped 4; count of bases not matched to a gene: 15. This CDR3 has 17 residues. CDR1 is MNHEY and CDR2 is SMNVEV in the germline V gene (reference sequence). As originally analysed: Estimated nucleated cell counts came from reference gene primer amplification. Clones were read by immunoSEQ multiplex PCR, and TCRdb kept only the in-frame ones, dropping some. D and trimming come from the DNA, and the V and J calls and clone size come from that table. The sample carries 20,000 to 25,000 clones, under 90% recorded once.

The sequenced material came from peripheral blood. This sequence joins TRBV27 and TRBJ2-1, with 8 bases matching TRBD2. The clonotype originates from a woman in her seventies with active COVID-19. The CDR3 DNA is TGTGCCAGCACTGGGACCGGGACTAGGAATTCGTACAATGAGCAGTTCTTC. This translates into CASTGTGTRNSYNEQFF.